This record looks at one T cell receptor beta chain sequence and its context. Its antigen is still unknown. The donors belonged to the roughly 110-subject validation cohort, separate from the roughly 700-subject first cohort. The data are from a study of cytomegalovirus exposure and HLA in healthy donors. Only in-frame clones appear in the TCRdb table, and some are missing; sequencing was by immunoSEQ multiplex PCR. This table holds 220,000 or so clones, approximately 88% found once. The CDR3 loop spans 14 amino acids. Looked up from germline, CDR1 is SGHNT and CDR2 is YYREEE (reference sequence). Deletions cut 1 base from V and 0 bases from J, with 7 bases between. Findings and caveats of the study: Within the 100 to 150 validation repertoires, first-cohort TCR clusters tended to co-occur, according to a later analysis. Overall, approximately 180 TCR beta chains were annotated as cytomegalovirus-associated. In vitro, three CMV-associated chains proved specific for CMV antigens.

This chain joins TRBV5-4 and TRBJ1-1; no clear D gene. Sequencing used PBMCs. This receptor was taken from a young woman in good health and CMV-seropositive. CDR3 region: CASSLKGLNTEAFF. CDR3 DNA: TGTGCCAGCAGCTTGAAGGGCCTGAACACTGAAGCTTTCTTT.